The 31 T cell receptor beta chains below all came from one sample that was sequenced in a study. Via MiXCR, TCRdb re-called the 5' RACE reads, giving one row per CDR3 protein. Among about 61,000 distinct CDR3 sequences listed, 25% to 35% were seen once. Sequenced sample: tumor-infiltrating naive CD4+ T cells sorted from the breast tumor. Subset of the sample: naive CD4+ T cells, CD4+CD45RA+CD25-. Source of these receptors: a female donor with breast cancer.

The rearrangement joins TRBV20-1 to TRBJ1-1; D is uncertain. The CDR3 runs to 15 residues. V gave up 1 base and J gave up 1 base, with 13 bases separating them. CDR1 and CDR2 (germline): DFQATT, SNEGSKA (reference sequence). The CDR3 DNA follows: TGCAGTGCTAGAGGCCCCCTACATGGGAACACTGAAGCTTTCTTT. This gives the protein CSARGPLHGNTEAFF.

As to this clonotype: This may come from a read error, since a much larger clone is one base off. J is TRBJ2-1 and V is TRBV3-1; 7 bases agree with TRBD2. The germline CDR1 and CDR2 sequences are LGHDT and YNNKEL (reference sequence). V lost 4 bases, J lost 5 bases, and 14 bases stayed unmatched. The CDR3 totals 17 residues. CDR3 sequence: CASSPTTSRRYNNEQFF. Written as DNA, the CDR3 is TGTGCCAGCAGCCCAACGACTAGCAGGAGGTATAACAATGAGCAGTTCTTC.

J is TRBJ2-7 and V is TRBV20-1, with D perhaps TRBD1 or TRBD2 (6 bases each). The germline V gene encodes CDR1 DFQATT and CDR2 SNEGSKA (reference sequence). This CDR3 has 16 amino acids. V was trimmed by 0 bases and J by 6 bases, leaving 21 bases between them. Here the CDR3 DNA reads TGCAGTGCTAGAGATTCTTACCGGGGGCTGGAGGGCGAGCAGTACTTC. Encoded protein: CSARDSYRGLEGEQYF.

This sequence joins TRBV12-3 or TRBV12-4 and TRBJ2-7; D is undetermined. Trimming left V 2 bases short and J 5 bases short, with 10 bases between. The CDR3 totals 13 residues. The CDR3 DNA sequence: TGTGCCAGCAGTTTAAGTAGTGGACACGAGCAGTACTTC. It codes for CASSLSSGHEQYF.

This clonotype was found a few times. The V and J genes are TRBV7-8 and TRBJ1-1; 7 positions match TRBD1. This CDR3 is built from 15 residues. Trimming cost V 2 bases and J 0 bases; bases outside gene matches: 3. Per germline, CDR1 SGHVS and CDR2 FQNEAQ. The CDR3 nucleotides read TGTGCCAGCAGCTTATCCGACAGGGTGAACACTGAAGCTTTCTTT. It codes for CASSLSDRVNTEAFF.

Comment on this clonotype: A read error is possible here, since a much larger clone lies one base away. This chain uses TRBV7-9 with TRBJ2-7; perhaps D is TRBD1 or TRBD2 (6 bases each). With 0 bases removed from V and 8 bases from J, the gap between germline ends came to 14 bases. There are 14 residues in the CDR3. Germline-derived CDR1 and CDR2 are SEHNR and FQNEAQ (reference sequence). CDR3 sequence reads: CASSLAGGKNKQYF. As DNA, the CDR3 is TGTGCCAGCAGCTTAGCGGGGGGCAAGAACAAGCAGTACTTC.

The rearrangement joins TRBV11-1 to TRBJ1-6, with D uncertain. From germline, CDR1 is SGHAT and CDR2 FQDESV (reference sequence). Deletions cut 5 bases from V and 7 bases from J, with 12 bases between. The CDR3 runs to 14 residues. The CDR3 bases are TGTGCCAGCAGCCTTACAGCTGAGAATTCACCCCTCCACTTT. Amino acid sequence: CASSLTAENSPLHF.

This clonotype occurred a few times. The chain joins TRBV6-1 to TRBJ2-7, with 10 nucleotides matching TRBD2. CDR1 MNHNS and CDR2 SASEGT come from the germline V gene. V shed 4 bases and J 0 bases; nucleotides not matched to a gene: 6. CDR3 length: 16 amino acids. CDR3 amino acids: CASSGRTSGSSYEQYF. In nucleotides, the CDR3 is TGTGCCAGCAGTGGCCGGACTAGCGGTAGCTCCTACGAGCAGTACTTC.

In its sample, this clonotype was seen a few times. The gene calls are TRBV7-9 and TRBJ2-1, with 10 positions matching TRBD1. The CDR3 has 13 residues. Germline assignment: CDR1 SEHNR and CDR2 FQNEAQ (reference sequence). The V segment lost 5 bases and the J segment 14 bases; nucleotides outside the gene matches: 9. The CDR3 protein is CASSLSTGTGEFF. The CDR3 coding sequence is TGTGCCAGCAGCCTTTCAACCGGGACAGGGGAGTTCTTC.

This clonotype appeared many times. This chain uses TRBV7-8 with TRBJ1-5, with a tentative D call TRBD1 (6 bases). Germline V gene lookup returns CDR1 SGHVS and CDR2 FQNEAQ. This CDR3 has 13 residues. The ends were cut back, 5 bases at V and 4 bases at J, with 9 bases in the middle. This CDR3 is CASSPRGNQPQHF. CDR3 nucleotide sequence: TGTGCCAGCAGCCCTAGGGGGAATCAGCCCCAGCATTTT.

The rearrangement links TRBV7-3 to TRBJ2-1; no firm D call. The CDR3 has 13 residues. CDR1 SGHTA and CDR2 FQGTGA come from the germline V gene. Deletions cut 2 bases from V and 9 bases from J, with 11 bases between. CDR3: CASSLERLSEQFF. CDR3 DNA sequence: TGTGCCAGCAGCTTAGAGCGATTGAGTGAGCAGTTCTTC.

This clonotype was seen many times. The chain recombines TRBV6-6 with TRBJ1-5; D is possibly TRBD1 (5 bases). V shed 4 bases and J shed 4 bases, with 5 bases lying between them. The germline CDR1 and CDR2 sequences are MNHNY and SVGAGI (reference sequence). This CDR3 is built from 12 residues. The CDR3, as DNA: TGTGCCAGCAGTTCAGGGAATCAGCCCCAGCATTTT. It is translated as CASSSGNQPQHF.

This rearrangement joins TRBV6-2 or TRBV6-3 to TRBJ2-1; D may be TRBD1 or TRBD2 (5 bases each). CDR1 is MNHEY, CDR2 SVGEGT, per germline. Between the trimmed V and J ends, which lost 1 base and 3 bases, there was a span of 16 bases. CDR3 size: 17 residues. CDR3 region: CASSYYPGLTIYNEQFF. The CDR3 DNA is TGTGCCAGCAGTTACTATCCGGGGCTCACAATCTACAATGAGCAGTTCTTC.

This chain links TRBV7-3 with TRBJ2-7; TRBD1 matches 8 bases. Trimming at V came to 5 bases and at J to 3 bases, leaving 12 bases not matched to a gene. The germline CDR1 and CDR2 sequences are SGHTA and FQGTGA. This CDR3 has 16 amino acids. CDR3 loop: CASSLETRTGYYEQYF. DNA of the CDR3: TGTGCCAGCAGCCTCGAAACTCGGACAGGGTACTACGAGCAGTACTTC. Full variable domain (remainder filled in from reference TRBV7-3 and TRBJ2-7): GAGVSQTPSNKVTEKGKYVELRCDPISGHTALYWYRQSLGQGPEFLIYFQGTGAADDSGLPNDRFFAVRPEGSVSTLKIQRTERGDSAVYLCASSLETRTGYYEQYFGPGTRLTVT.

This clonotype appeared many times. V usage is TRBV20-1 and J usage is TRBJ1-2; D is possibly TRBD1 (6 bases). V was trimmed by 6 bases and J by 8 bases, leaving 13 bases between them. This CDR3 has 11 amino acids. Germline V CDR1 and CDR2: DFQATT, SNEGSKA (reference sequence). The CDR3 DNA reads TGCAGTGCCAGGAACAGGGAAGGCTACACCTTC. It encodes CSARNREGYTF.

This clonotype was counted between two and nine times. An end of the junction does not agree with germline; a read error may underlie this. The CDR3 nucleotides read TGTGCCAGCAGCCCCCGCGGTTCCTACGAGCAGTGCTTC. Protein product: CASSPRGSYEQCF. The V call is TRBV7-3, the J call TRBJ2-7; no definite D call. The V gene's germline CDR1 is SGHTA and CDR2 FQGTGA. CDR3 length equals 13 residues.

This clonotype was observed a single time. A much larger clone lies one base from this, so it may be a read error. The chain is built from TRBV6-2 or TRBV6-3 and TRBJ2-2; maybe TRBD2 (5 bases). This CDR3 is 12 amino acids long. Germline lookup yields CDR1 MNHEY and CDR2 SVGEGT. CDR3: CASSYHPGERFF. In DNA form, the CDR3 reads TGTGCCAGCAGTTACCACCCCGGGGAGCGGTTTTTT.

The genes are TRBV4-2 and TRBJ2-2; 7 positions agree with TRBD1. The CDR3 runs 15 residues. The V gene's germline CDR1 is LGHNA and CDR2 YNFKEQ. Trimming removed 3 bases from V and 3 bases from J; junction bases left unmatched: 4. This CDR3 reads CASSQDRIYTGELFF. The CDR3 DNA follows: TGTGCCAGCAGCCAGGACAGGATCTACACCGGGGAGCTGTTTTTT.

The gene calls are TRBV20-1 and TRBJ1-1, with D hard to call. This CDR3 comprises 11 residues. V lost 1 base and J 2 bases, leaving 2 bases between the germline ends. Germline V gives CDR1 DFQATT, CDR2 SNEGSKA (reference sequence). CDR3 sequence: CSARVNTEAFF. As DNA, the CDR3 is TGCAGTGCTAGAGTAAACACTGAAGCTTTCTTT.

In regard to this clonotype: The conserved phenylalanine or tryptophan is not found at the CDR3 terminus, so this likely reflects a read error. Because the CDR3's place on the DNA is in doubt, the DNA is left out and the CDR3 is given as listed by TCRdb. The chain couples TRBV12-3 or TRBV12-4 to TRBJ2-7; the table's D call, TRBD1, has no DNA check behind it. The CDR3 is 13 residues long, counting both termini. CDR3 sequence: CASSLHSGGTANL.

The chain recombines TRBV29-1 with TRBJ2-2, with 8 bases fitting TRBD2. This CDR3 is built from 17 residues. The germline CDR1 and CDR2 sequences are SQVTM and ANQGSEA. V shed 5 bases, J shed 6 bases, and the junction held 17 bases outside the gene matches. Here the CDR3 reads CSVLVAGKLNPPGELFF. The DNA of the CDR3 is TGCAGCGTTCTGGTAGCGGGAAAGTTGAATCCCCCCGGGGAGCTGTTTTTT.

The sample holds many counts of this clonotype. The chain couples TRBV5-1 to TRBJ2-1; perhaps TRBD1 as D (8 bases). V was trimmed by 2 bases and J by 9 bases, leaving 12 bases between them. The CDR3 has 13 amino acids. The germline V gene has CDR1 SGHRS and CDR2 YFSETQ. The CDR3 is CASSFTGGGEQFF. In DNA form, the CDR3 reads TGCGCCAGCAGCTTCACAGGGGGGGGTGAGCAGTTCTTC.

V usage is TRBV7-2 and J usage is TRBJ2-5; no reliable D call. This CDR3 has 14 amino acids. V was pared by 2 bases and J by 1 base, with 8 bases between. Germline V gene lookup returns CDR1 SGHTA and CDR2 FQGNSA. CDR3 DNA sequence: TGTGCCAGCAGCTTATATCTAACCCAAGAGACCCAGTACTTC. Its translation is CASSLYLTQETQYF.

The chain links TRBV6-5 to TRBJ2-1; 8 bases map to TRBD2. The germline CDR1 and CDR2 sequences are MNHEY and SVGAGI. Trimming cost V 6 bases and J 6 bases; bases outside gene matches: 10. The CDR3 loop spans 15 amino acids. CDR3 coding DNA: TGTGCCAGCAGACCGGGGGGGCCCCCCGGCAATGAGCAGTTCTTC. Amino acid sequence: CASRPGGPPGNEQFF.

The rearrangement joins TRBV5-1 to TRBJ1-2; unclear D gene. The CDR3 has 16 amino acids. V was cut by 4 bases and J by 0 bases, with 16 bases left in between. The V gene's germline CDR1 is SGHRS and CDR2 YFSETQ. The CDR3 loop is CASSLTDARANYGYTF. In DNA, the CDR3 is TGCGCCAGCAGCCTCACGGACGCCCGGGCTAACTATGGCTACACCTTC.

This clonotype was detected a few times. This sequence joins TRBV12-3 or TRBV12-4 and TRBJ1-1; D is possibly TRBD1 (5 bases). The V end was cut by 7 bases, the J end by 1 base, with 22 bases between. CDR3 length equals 17 residues. CDR3 loop: CASNIRANLGANTEAFF. CDR3 nucleotides: TGTGCCAGCAATATCAGAGCTAACCTCGGGGCGAACACTGAAGCTTTCTTT.

This clonotype appeared many times. The chain couples TRBV5-1 to TRBJ2-1; 7 nucleotides agree with TRBD2. The CDR3 spans 15 residues. With V trimmed by 0 bases and J by 3 bases, 3 bases remained unmatched. Germline CDR1 and CDR2: SGHRS and YFSETQ. CDR3: CASSLEGTNYNEQFF. The CDR3 DNA follows: TGCGCCAGCAGCTTGGAGGGGACTAACTACAATGAGCAGTTCTTC.

This clonotype was picked up a small number of times. The rearrangement links TRBV4-3 to TRBJ2-3; no firm D call. Germline CDR1 reads LGHNA; CDR2 reads YSLEER. CDR3 length equals 13 residues. V lost 4 bases, J lost 4 bases, and 9 bases lay in between. CDR3 DNA: TGCGCCAGCAGCCCCTCTGTAGCAGATACGCAGTATTTT. This gives the protein CASSPSVADTQYF.

The rearrangement joins TRBV18 to TRBJ2-3; 9 nucleotides align to TRBD1. The V segment lost 6 bases and the J segment 5 bases; nucleotides outside the gene matches: 12. This CDR3 spans 16 amino acids. The germline V gene has CDR1 KGHSH and CDR2 LQKENI. The CDR3 DNA sequence: TGTGCCAGCTCCCTCCGCAGGACAGGGGATGGAGATACGCAGTATTTT. This codes for CASSLRRTGDGDTQYF. Complete variable domain (other parts from reference TRBV18 and TRBJ2-3): NAGVMQNPRHLVRRRGQEARLRCSPMKGHSHVYWYRQLPEEGLKFMVYLQKENIIDESGMPKERFSAEFPKEGPSILRIQQVVRGDSAAYFCASSLRRTGDGDTQYFGPGTRLTVL.

In its sample, this clonotype was seen a few times. The rearrangement links TRBV20-1 to TRBJ1-2, with D unclear. CDR1 is DFQATT, CDR2 SNEGSKA, per germline (reference sequence). Trimming removed 6 bases from V and 4 bases from J, with 12 bases in between. CDR3 length: 12 residues. This CDR3 reads CSAPLTSYGYTF. As DNA, the CDR3 is TGCAGTGCCCCCCTTACCAGCTATGGCTACACCTTC.

V gene TRBV7-3 combines with J gene TRBJ1-1; D might be TRBD1 (5 bases). Germline V gene sequence: CDR1 SGHTA, CDR2 FQGTGA. The CDR3 spans 13 residues. The germline V and J ends were trimmed by 4 bases and 1 base, with 7 bases remaining between them. The CDR3 region is CASSWGRNTEAFF. CDR3 nucleotide sequence: TGTGCCAGCAGCTGGGGGAGGAACACTGAAGCTTTCTTT.